A selection of T cell receptor beta chains follows, all from one sample in a study of shared clonotypes between healthy human individuals. The data were produced by immunoSEQ multiplex PCR, yet TCRdb's version contains in-frame clones alone and is incomplete. The sample includes 2 million to 2.5 million clones, approximately 94% of them seen just once. Sequencing was done on a sample of naive CD4+ T cells sorted from blood. Source of these receptors: a man aged 18 to 30 in good health. Both conserved end residues are part of each CDR3. Each record gives: CDR3 DNA, CDR3 protein, V gene, D gene, J gene, clone size. D genes are given only for firm matches. Expanded clones are given a class, and other clones once, few, many or no size at all.

DNA: TGCGCCAGCAGTGAGCGGAACACCTTCGAGCAGTTCTTC
CDR3: CASSERNTFEQFF
V: TRBV10-1
D: -
J: TRBJ2-1
size: -

DNA: TGTGCCAGCAGTATCGCTCCGTCACAGGGAAATCAGCCCCAGCATTTT
CDR3: CASSIAPSQGNQPQHF
V: TRBV28
D: -
J: TRBJ1-5
size: -

DNA: TGTGCCAGCAGCTGGGACTACCTCAATGAGCAGTTCTTC
CDR3: CASSWDYLNEQFF
V: TRBV5-4
D: TRBD2
J: TRBJ2-1
size: -

DNA: TGCGCCAGCAGTGAGTCGGGAGTTTGGGAAGCTTTCTTT
CDR3: CASSESGVWEAFF
V: TRBV10-1
D: -
J: TRBJ1-1
size: once

DNA: TGCGCCAGCAGCCAAGTCCCGTCTAGCTCCTACAATGAGCAGTTCTTC
CDR3: CASSQVPSSSYNEQFF
V: TRBV4-3
D: -
J: TRBJ2-1
size: -

DNA: TGTGCCAGCACCTCCTCCGACAGGTACCAGCCCCAGCATTTT
CDR3: CASTSSDRYQPQHF
V: TRBV28
D: -
J: TRBJ1-5
size: -

DNA: TGTGCCAGCAGTGAACGGAGGTTTAGCAATCAGCCCCAGCATTTT
CDR3: CASSERRFSNQPQHF
V: TRBV6-1
D: -
J: TRBJ1-5
size: -

DNA: TGTGCCACCAGACCGGGACAGGGGGCGCAAGGTTCCAACAATGAGCAGTTCTTC
CDR3: CATRPGQGAQGSNNEQFF
V: TRBV10-3
D: TRBD1
J: TRBJ2-1
size: -

DNA: TGTGCCAGCAGCCCCGACGGATTTAACTATGGCTACACCTTC
CDR3: CASSPDGFNYGYTF
V: TRBV5-4
D: -
J: TRBJ1-2
size: -

DNA: TGTGCCAGCTCACCGAGGGCAAGCGGGGGGGCCTCGGAGACCCAGTACTTC
CDR3: CASSPRASGGASETQYF
V: TRBV18
D: TRBD2
J: TRBJ2-5
size: once

DNA: TGTGCCAGCAGCTTAGCGGGGGGGCTCAATGAGCAGTTCTTC
CDR3: CASSLAGGLNEQFF
V: TRBV7-9
D: -
J: TRBJ2-1
size: -

DNA: TGTGCCAGCAGCTTAGCCCGGGACAATCCCTACGAGCAGTACTTC
CDR3: CASSLARDNPYEQYF
V: TRBV13
D: -
J: TRBJ2-7
size: -

DNA: TGTGCCAGCAGTTCCGCCGGGGGTCAAGGGTCTAACATTCAGTACTTC
CDR3: CASSSAGGQGSNIQYF
V: TRBV28
D: -
J: TRBJ2-4
size: -

DNA: TGCGCCAGCAGCCAAGATTTCATGGTCCAAAGTGAGCAGTTCTTC
CDR3: CASSQDFMVQSEQFF
V: TRBV4-3
D: -
J: TRBJ2-1
size: -

DNA: TGTGCCAGCAGTGGGGGGACAGGGAATTCACCCCTCCACTTT
CDR3: CASSGGTGNSPLHF
V: TRBV2
D: TRBD1
J: TRBJ1-6
size: few

DNA: TGTGCCAGCAGCTTAGGACAGCTTAATTCACCCCTCCACTTT
CDR3: CASSLGQLNSPLHF
V: TRBV7-9
D: -
J: TRBJ1-6
size: few

DNA: TGTGCCAGCAGCTTAAGGGGGACCCCCGGGGAGACCCAGTACTTC
CDR3: CASSLRGTPGETQYF
V: TRBV7-2
D: -
J: TRBJ2-5
size: once

DNA: TGTGCCATCGGGGGTACGAGCGGAAACACCATATATTTT
CDR3: CAIGGTSGNTIYF
V: TRBV10-3
D: -
J: TRBJ1-3
size: -

DNA: TGTGCCAGCAGTGACCAGACAAGCTATGGCTACACCTTC
CDR3: CASSDQTSYGYTF
V: TRBV2
D: -
J: TRBJ1-2
size: -

DNA: TGTGCCAGCAGTTACGGTCTGCAGGAGTATTCACCCCTCCACTTT
CDR3: CASSYGLQEYSPLHF
V: TRBV6-6
D: -
J: TRBJ1-6
size: -

DNA: TGTGCCAGCAGCCTCACAGAGGCAGATACGCAGTATTTT
CDR3: CASSLTEADTQYF
V: TRBV5-4
D: -
J: TRBJ2-3
size: -

DNA: TGTGCCAGCAGTTTAGGCAGGGGAGGCAATCAGCCCCAGCATTTT
CDR3: CASSLGRGGNQPQHF
V: TRBV28
D: -
J: TRBJ1-5
size: few

DNA: TGTGCCAGCACCCGCGCCAGGACTAGCGGAATTCCCTACGAGCAGTACTTC
CDR3: CASTRARTSGIPYEQYF
V: TRBV2
D: TRBD2
J: TRBJ2-7
size: -

DNA: TGTGCCAGCAGCTTGAGGACAGGGGGTCCCTACGAGCAGTACTTC
CDR3: CASSLRTGGPYEQYF
V: TRBV7-2
D: TRBD1
J: TRBJ2-7
size: -

DNA: TGCGCCAGCAGAGACAGTTCCATGGGCGAGCAGTACTTC
CDR3: CASRDSSMGEQYF
V: TRBV5-1
D: -
J: TRBJ2-7
size: -

DNA: TGTGCCAGCAGCTTAGTAGTGGGAGTCGTGTATGAGCAGTTCTTC
CDR3: CASSLVVGVVYEQFF
V: TRBV7-2
D: -
J: TRBJ2-1
size: -

DNA: TGTGCCAGCAGCCCCGGCAGCTACGAGCAGTACTTC
CDR3: CASSPGSYEQYF
V: TRBV6-5
D: -
J: TRBJ2-7
size: few

DNA: TGTGCCAGCAGTTGGGATGTCAACACTGAAGCTTTCTTT
CDR3: CASSWDVNTEAFF
V: TRBV5-5
D: -
J: TRBJ1-1
size: -

DNA: TGTGCCTGGAGTGTAGGGGGCCCCCTCACAGATACGCAGTATTTT
CDR3: CAWSVGGPLTDTQYF
V: TRBV30
D: TRBD1
J: TRBJ2-3
size: -

DNA: TGTGCCAGTAGAGCGACAGGGGAAGGAAATCAGCCCCAGCATTTT
CDR3: CASRATGEGNQPQHF
V: TRBV19
D: TRBD1
J: TRBJ1-5
size: -

DNA: TGTGCCAGCAGTGACCCCGGACAGGGGGACTATGGCTACACCTTC
CDR3: CASSDPGQGDYGYTF
V: TRBV25-1
D: TRBD1
J: TRBJ1-2
size: once

DNA: TGTGCCAGCAGCTTGGACCGATGGGCCCAAGCTTTCTTT
CDR3: CASSLDRWAQAFF
V: TRBV5-6
D: -
J: TRBJ1-1
size: -

DNA: TGCGCCAGCAGCTTGACATGGGCAGGGGGCTACGAGCAGTACTTC
CDR3: CASSLTWAGGYEQYF
V: TRBV5-1
D: TRBD1
J: TRBJ2-7
size: -

DNA: TGTGCCAGCACTCAGACAGGGTCCCCAGATACGCAGTATTTT
CDR3: CASTQTGSPDTQYF
V: TRBV2
D: TRBD1
J: TRBJ2-3
size: -

DNA: TGTGCCAGCTCACCGACCGGGACAGGGGTGTCACCCCTCCACTTT
CDR3: CASSPTGTGVSPLHF
V: TRBV18
D: TRBD1
J: TRBJ1-6
size: -